A selection of T cell receptor beta chains follows, all from one sample in a study of blood T cell repertoires in COVID-19. Libraries were prepared by immunoSEQ multiplex PCR; TCRdb keeps only in-frame clonotypes and omits some of them. The data contain approximately 51,000 clones, over 75% of them singletons. The sequencing input was peripheral blood. The receptors derive from a man aged 45-65 years with active COVID-19. CDR3s include the opening cysteine and the closing phenylalanine or tryptophan. A D gene is named only where the DNA matches it firmly. Clone size is given for some rows only: seen once, a few or many times, or a class if the clone is expanded.

D gene: NA; J gene: TRBJ1-6; clone size: NA; V gene: TRBV6-5; CDR3 DNA: TGTGCCAGCAGTTCGGGGACACTGAATAATTCACCCCTCCACTTT; CDR3 protein: CASSSGTLNNSPLHF
D gene: NA; J gene: TRBJ2-3; clone size: NA; V gene: TRBV12-5; CDR3 DNA: TGTGCTAGTGGGGACTATACGCAGTATTTT; CDR3 protein: CASGDYTQYF
D gene: NA; J gene: TRBJ2-2; clone size: NA; V gene: TRBV7-9; CDR3 DNA: TGTGCCAGCAGCTTACGCGGGACAGCCTCGAACACCGGGGAGCTGTTTTTT; CDR3 protein: CASSLRGTASNTGELFF
D gene: NA; J gene: TRBJ2-3; clone size: NA; V gene: TRBV18; CDR3 DNA: TGTGCCAGCTCATCAGGGGGAGGAGATACGCAGTATTTT; CDR3 protein: CASSSGGGDTQYF
D gene: NA; J gene: TRBJ2-3; clone size: NA; V gene: TRBV5-1; CDR3 DNA: TGCGCCAGCAGCTTTAAGGGACTCGGCACAGATACGCAGTATTTT; CDR3 protein: CASSFKGLGTDTQYF
D gene: NA; J gene: TRBJ1-1; clone size: once; V gene: TRBV7-2; CDR3 DNA: TGTGCCAGCAGCTTAAGGTTTGGCCGGCTGAGGACTGAAGCTTTCTTT; CDR3 protein: CASSLRFGRLRTEAFF
D gene: NA; J gene: TRBJ1-3; clone size: NA; V gene: TRBV19; CDR3 DNA: TGTGCCAGTACCCGGAAGGGGGTAGGATCCTCTGGAAACACCATATATTTT; CDR3 protein: CASTRKGVGSSGNTIYF
D gene: NA; J gene: TRBJ2-3; clone size: NA; V gene: TRBV2; CDR3 DNA: TGTGCCAGCAGTGAAGCAGGAGGGGCAAGGGCAGATACGCAGTATTTT; CDR3 protein: CASSEAGGARADTQYF
D gene: NA; J gene: TRBJ2-2; clone size: NA; V gene: TRBV6-5; CDR3 DNA: TGTGCCAGCAGTTCCACAGGGTCCAACACCGGGGAGCTGTTTTTT; CDR3 protein: CASSSTGSNTGELFF
D gene: TRBD1; J gene: TRBJ1-2; clone size: NA; V gene: TRBV5-1; CDR3 DNA: TGCGCCAGCGGACAGGGCCCCGGGATCGCTGGCTACACCTTC; CDR3 protein: CASGQGPGIAGYTF
D gene: NA; J gene: TRBJ2-3; clone size: NA; V gene: TRBV11-2; CDR3 DNA: TGTGCCAGCAGGGATGGGGCGAGGTTTTTTCCAGATACGCAGTATTTT; CDR3 protein: CASRDGARFFPDTQYF
D gene: NA; J gene: TRBJ2-7; clone size: NA; V gene: TRBV12-5; CDR3 DNA: TGTGCTAGTGGTTTGGGGACAGAAACCTACGAGCAGTACTTC; CDR3 protein: CASGLGTETYEQYF
D gene: TRBD1; J gene: TRBJ1-2; clone size: NA; V gene: TRBV13; CDR3 DNA: TGTGCCAGCAGCCCCGCGGGACAGGGGCACTATGGCTACACCTTC; CDR3 protein: CASSPAGQGHYGYTF
D gene: NA; J gene: TRBJ2-7; clone size: few; V gene: TRBV18; CDR3 DNA: TGTGCCAGCTCACCACTGAGGGCCGGATCCTACGAGCAGTACTTC; CDR3 protein: CASSPLRAGSYEQYF
D gene: TRBD1; J gene: TRBJ1-5; clone size: few; V gene: TRBV2; CDR3 DNA: TGTGCCAGCAGTGACGGCCAGGGGGGTCAGCCCCAGCATTTT; CDR3 protein: CASSDGQGGQPQHF
D gene: NA; J gene: TRBJ2-1; clone size: NA; V gene: TRBV14; CDR3 DNA: TGTGCCAGCAGTCCTGTCCATGAGCAGTTCTTC; CDR3 protein: CASSPVHEQFF
D gene: TRBD1; J gene: TRBJ2-2; clone size: NA; V gene: TRBV7-2; CDR3 DNA: TGTGCCAGCAGCTTACCACCGGGACAGACGACCGGGGAGCTGTTTTTT; CDR3 protein: CASSLPPGQTTGELFF
D gene: NA; J gene: TRBJ2-3; clone size: NA; V gene: TRBV6-5; CDR3 DNA: TGTGCCAGCAGTTCCGGGGGCACAGATACGCAGTATTTT; CDR3 protein: CASSSGGTDTQYF
D gene: TRBD1; J gene: TRBJ1-4; clone size: few; V gene: TRBV9; CDR3 DNA: TGTGCCAGCAGCCCATCCGGACAGGGTTTGGAAAAACTGTTTTTT; CDR3 protein: CASSPSGQGLEKLFF
D gene: NA; J gene: TRBJ1-6; clone size: NA; V gene: TRBV19; CDR3 DNA: TGTGCCAGTAGTATAGGGCAGGGGTATTCACCCCTCCACTTT; CDR3 protein: CASSIGQGYSPLHF
D gene: TRBD2; J gene: TRBJ2-3; clone size: few; V gene: TRBV5-4; CDR3 DNA: TGTGCCAGCAGCGGGAGGACTAGCGGGAGAGATACGCAGTATTTT; CDR3 protein: CASSGRTSGRDTQYF
D gene: TRBD1; J gene: TRBJ1-1; clone size: NA; V gene: TRBV2; CDR3 DNA: TGTGCCAGCAGCCGGGACAGGGGTGGGACTGAAGCTTTCTTT; CDR3 protein: CASSRDRGGTEAFF
D gene: TRBD2; J gene: TRBJ2-7; clone size: NA; V gene: TRBV15; CDR3 DNA: TGTGCCACCAGCAGCCGACTAGCGGGGGGCTACGAGCAGTACTTC; CDR3 protein: CATSSRLAGGYEQYF
D gene: TRBD2; J gene: TRBJ2-2; clone size: NA; V gene: TRBV30; CDR3 DNA: TGTGCCTGGACTAACGGGGGGCTAGCGGGAGTGCTACCCGGGGAGCTGTTTTTT; CDR3 protein: CAWTNGGLAGVLPGELFF
D gene: NA; J gene: TRBJ2-3; clone size: NA; V gene: TRBV10-3; CDR3 DNA: TGTGCCATCAAGTATGGCCCCACAGATACGCAGTATTTT; CDR3 protein: CAIKYGPTDTQYF
D gene: NA; J gene: TRBJ2-7; clone size: NA; V gene: TRBV29-1; CDR3 DNA: TGCAGCGTTGAGGTTCCGGGACACAACTACGAGCAGTACTTC; CDR3 protein: CSVEVPGHNYEQYF
D gene: NA; J gene: TRBJ1-1; clone size: NA; V gene: TRBV2; CDR3 DNA: TGTGCCAGGGGGGGGAAGGTAAAGAACACTGAAGCTTTCTTT; CDR3 protein: CARGGKVKNTEAFF
D gene: NA; J gene: TRBJ1-3; clone size: NA; V gene: TRBV2; CDR3 DNA: TGTGCCAGCAGTGGATTAGGGAGGGGGTCTGGAAACACCATATATTTT; CDR3 protein: CASSGLGRGSGNTIYF
D gene: NA; J gene: TRBJ2-1; clone size: few; V gene: TRBV11-2; CDR3 DNA: TGTGCCAGCAGCTTAGTAGAATCCCCACAGTTCTTC; CDR3 protein: CASSLVESPQFF
D gene: TRBD1; J gene: TRBJ1-1; clone size: NA; V gene: TRBV5-1; CDR3 DNA: TGCGCCAGCCAATCTACAGGGGCGAACACTGAAGCTTTCTTT; CDR3 protein: CASQSTGANTEAFF
D gene: NA; J gene: TRBJ2-5; clone size: NA; V gene: TRBV10-3; CDR3 DNA: TGTGCCATCAGTGAGTCGGCAGGGGGGAGTGAGACCCAGTACTTC; CDR3 protein: CAISESAGGSETQYF
D gene: TRBD2; J gene: TRBJ2-3; clone size: NA; V gene: TRBV5-4; CDR3 DNA: TGTGCCAGCAATACGCCGACTAGCGGGGGGGCCGCAGATACGCAGTATTTT; CDR3 protein: CASNTPTSGGAADTQYF
D gene: TRBD2; J gene: TRBJ2-1; clone size: NA; V gene: TRBV27; CDR3 DNA: TGTGCCAGCAGTTCCGGACTAGCGGGGTGGGGTGGAAAGCAGTTCTTC; CDR3 protein: CASSSGLAGWGGKQFF
D gene: TRBD2; J gene: TRBJ2-5; clone size: NA; V gene: TRBV5-8; CDR3 DNA: TGTGCCAGCAGCTTTGGACTAGCGGGGGGCCAAGAGACCCAGTACTTC; CDR3 protein: CASSFGLAGGQETQYF
D gene: TRBD2; J gene: TRBJ2-3; clone size: NA; V gene: TRBV3-1/TRBV3-2; CDR3 DNA: TGTGCCAGCAGCCACCAGACTAGCGGGGAGCCAGATACGCAGTATTTT; CDR3 protein: CASSHQTSGEPDTQYF
D gene: TRBD2; J gene: TRBJ2-3; clone size: NA; V gene: TRBV30; CDR3 DNA: TGTGCCTGGAGTCAGGCGGGAGCGGATACGCAGTATTTT; CDR3 protein: CAWSQAGADTQYF
D gene: NA; J gene: TRBJ2-6; clone size: once; V gene: TRBV18; CDR3 DNA: TGTGCCAGCTCACCCACTAGCTCTGGGGCCAACGTCCTGACTTTC; CDR3 protein: CASSPTSSGANVLTF
D gene: NA; J gene: TRBJ2-7; clone size: NA; V gene: TRBV2; CDR3 DNA: TGTGCCAGCAGTGATAGACAATGGCCATCCTACGAGCAGTACTTC; CDR3 protein: CASSDRQWPSYEQYF
D gene: TRBD1; J gene: TRBJ2-7; clone size: NA; V gene: TRBV11-2; CDR3 DNA: TGTGCCAGCAGCCCGGACAGGGGCCACGAGCAGTACTTC; CDR3 protein: CASSPDRGHEQYF